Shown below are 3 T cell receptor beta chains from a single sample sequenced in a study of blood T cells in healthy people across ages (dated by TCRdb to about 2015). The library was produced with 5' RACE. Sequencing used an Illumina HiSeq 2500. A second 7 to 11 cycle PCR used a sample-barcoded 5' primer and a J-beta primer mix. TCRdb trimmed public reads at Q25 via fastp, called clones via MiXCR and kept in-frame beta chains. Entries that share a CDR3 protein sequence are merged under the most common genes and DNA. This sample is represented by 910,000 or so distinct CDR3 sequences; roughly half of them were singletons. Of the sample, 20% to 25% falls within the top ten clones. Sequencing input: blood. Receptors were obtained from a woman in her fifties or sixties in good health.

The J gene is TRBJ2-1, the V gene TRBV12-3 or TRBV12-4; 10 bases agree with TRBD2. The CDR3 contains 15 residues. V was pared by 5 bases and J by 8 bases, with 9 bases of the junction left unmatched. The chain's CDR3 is CASSKPSGSLDEQFF. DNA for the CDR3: TGTGCCAGCAGTAAGCCTAGCGGGAGCTTGGATGAGCAGTTCTTC.

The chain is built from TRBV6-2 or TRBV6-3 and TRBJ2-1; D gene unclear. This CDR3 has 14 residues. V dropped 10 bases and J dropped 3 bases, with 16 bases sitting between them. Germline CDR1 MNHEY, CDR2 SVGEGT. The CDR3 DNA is TGTGCCATCCCCTTTCGGAGAAACTACAATGAGCAGTTCTTC. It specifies CAIPFRRNYNEQFF.

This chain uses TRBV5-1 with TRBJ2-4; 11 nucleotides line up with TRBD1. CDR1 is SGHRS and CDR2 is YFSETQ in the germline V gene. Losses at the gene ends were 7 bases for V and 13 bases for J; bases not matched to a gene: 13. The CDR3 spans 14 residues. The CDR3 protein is CASVGTGGNNEQYF. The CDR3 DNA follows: TGCGCCAGCGTGGGGACAGGGGGGAACAATGAGCAGTACTTC.